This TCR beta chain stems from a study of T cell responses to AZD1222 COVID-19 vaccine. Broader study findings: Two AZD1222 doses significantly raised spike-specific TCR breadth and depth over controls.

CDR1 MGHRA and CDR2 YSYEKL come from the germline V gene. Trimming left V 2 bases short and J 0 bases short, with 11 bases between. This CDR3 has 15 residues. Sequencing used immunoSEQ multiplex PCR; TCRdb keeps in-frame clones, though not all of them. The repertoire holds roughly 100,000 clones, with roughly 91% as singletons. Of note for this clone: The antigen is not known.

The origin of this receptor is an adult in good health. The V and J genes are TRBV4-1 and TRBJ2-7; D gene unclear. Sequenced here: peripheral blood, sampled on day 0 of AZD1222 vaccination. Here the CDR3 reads CASSQLPSSSYEQYF. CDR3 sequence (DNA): TGCGCCAGCAGCCAACTGCCCTCCTCCTCCTACGAGCAGTACTTC.